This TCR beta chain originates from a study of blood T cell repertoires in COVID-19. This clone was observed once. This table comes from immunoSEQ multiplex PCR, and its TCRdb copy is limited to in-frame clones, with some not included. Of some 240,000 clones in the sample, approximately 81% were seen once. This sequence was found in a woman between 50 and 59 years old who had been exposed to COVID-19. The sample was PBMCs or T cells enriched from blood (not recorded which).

CDR3 loop: CSASRTSGGADTQYF. DNA for the CDR3: TGCAGTGCCAGTCGGACTAGCGGGGGAGCAGATACGCAGTATTTT. This chain uses TRBV20-1 with TRBJ2-3; TRBD2 matches at 13 bases. This CDR3 spans 15 amino acids. V trimming: 6 bases; J trimming: 4 bases; junction bases outside the gene matches: 7. Germline CDR1 is DFQATT and CDR2 is SNEGSKA (reference sequence).